This TCR beta chain derives from a study of CD8+ T cells in alopecia areata. Study in general: Percentage of affected scalp area was the basis on which treated patients' severity was scored. Study-level findings and limits: Lesional scalp displayed greater clonality than normal scalp, most notably in alopecia totalis/universalis.

TCR sequencing used cDNA made by reverse transcription of extracted RNA. The repertoire was sequenced with immunoSEQ multiplex PCR; TCRdb's copy has only in-frame clones and lacks some. The table records over 200,000 clones, less than 65% of them present only once. Turning to this clone: The antigen is unknown.

The CDR3 is 14 amino acids. The V end lost 2 bases, the J end lost 5 bases, and 10 bases lay between the germline ends. Germline values: CDR1 SGHNT, CDR2 YYREEE (reference sequence). As to treatment: oral pan-JAK inhibitor, 5-10 mg twice daily. This sequence joins TRBV5-4 and TRBJ1-4; D possibly corresponds to TRBD1 (5 bases). Source: CD4+ T cells sorted from blood, taken at week 4, from a patient treated with tofacitinib. This sequence was found in a human donor with alopecia areata. Written as DNA, the CDR3 is TGTGCCAGCAGCTTAATCGGGGGGAATGAAAAACTGTTTTTT. Its protein product is CASSLIGGNEKLFF.